A selection of T cell receptor beta chains follows, all from one sample in a study of CD8 T cells in Susac syndrome. TCRdb re-derived calls from the immunoSEQ multiplex PCR reads in MiXCR, one entry per CDR3 protein. The repertoire has around 150,000 distinct CDR3 sequences, 90% to 95% of them found once; the top ten carry about 0.13%. Sequenced material: CD4+ T cells from PBMCs. Receptor source: a human donor in good health. Both conserved end residues are trimmed from each CDR3. The order of the fields is J gene, CDR3 length, V gene, CDR3 protein.

TRBJ1-1 10 TRBV5-1 ASSLPNTEAF
TRBJ2-7 8 TRBV28 ASGTYEQY
TRBJ1-1 13 TRBV12-3/TRBV12-4 ASSLSREVGTEAF
TRBJ2-3 10 TRBV9 ASSETPATQY
TRBJ2-3 14 TRBV20-1 SASEAGGSSTDTQY
TRBJ2-7 14 TRBV4-3 ASSQDWGYSSYEQY
TRBJ1-1 13 TRBV2 ASSAQGGQGTEAF
TRBJ2-5 9 TRBV7-2 ASSFLQTQY
TRBJ2-1 12 TRBV15 ATSGGGSYNEQF
TRBJ2-5 11 TRBV3-1 ASSQDPTATQY
TRBJ1-6 12 TRBV19 ASSLRDPNSPLH
TRBJ2-1 14 TRBV11-2 ASRRLTGTGFYEQF
TRBJ2-1 9 TRBV28 ASSSNRGDF
TRBJ2-3 14 TRBV24-1 ATSDAGRSGRDTQY
TRBJ2-2 12 TRBV20-1 SARSQGVVGELF
TRBJ2-7 13 TRBV7-6 ASSHLKDSTYEQY
TRBJ1-5 14 TRBV12-3/TRBV12-4 ASSFGRAVSNQPQH
TRBJ1-6 14 TRBV3-1 ASSRRELAYNSPLH
TRBJ2-7 11 TRBV6-5 ASSDSRGYEQY
TRBJ2-7 13 TRBV7-2 ASSLLAGPSYEQY
TRBJ2-3 11 TRBV29-1 SVVPLAPDTQY
TRBJ1-2 10 TRBV29-1 SVLVGIGGYT
TRBJ2-3 15 TRBV3-1 ASSRGFPGTSTDTQY
TRBJ2-1 10 TRBV9 ASSIQGNEQF
TRBJ1-6 16 TRBV5-1 ASSLLRASGDYNSPLH
TRBJ2-3 13 TRBV15 ATSRDQGRTDTQY
TRBJ1-5 12 TRBV20-1 SARVRNSNQPQH
TRBJ1-5 11 TRBV30 AWTLGLSQPQH
TRBJ1-2 15 TRBV7-9 ASSVRGQGASRPGYT
TRBJ1-2 13 TRBV4-3 ASSQVQEPTRGYT
TRBJ1-1 13 TRBV5-1 ASSLGQGRRTEAF
TRBJ1-2 12 TRBV12-3/TRBV12-4 ASRRTGANYGYT
TRBJ2-1 12 TRBV29-1 SDRTGRTYNEQF
TRBJ2-3 13 TRBV5-1 ASSLGDSSTDTQY
TRBJ2-1 14 TRBV7-8 ASGLSGGGRRNEQF
TRBJ1-2 12 TRBV24-1 ATSDPGQGNGYT
TRBJ1-1 11 TRBV29-1 SVEAQAETEAF
TRBJ1-4 11 TRBV29-1 SGLDSSYEKLF
TRBJ2-3 14 TRBV11-3 ASSLSSVGSTDTQY
TRBJ2-7 13 TRBV5-4 ASSSRGTGAYEQY
TRBJ2-1 15 TRBV4-2 ASSQEGRIAGYNEQF
TRBJ2-3 13 TRBV18 ASSPNQGSTDTQY
TRBJ2-3 12 TRBV5-1 ASSLGTVRDTQY
TRBJ2-5 9 TRBV20-1 SAAREETQY
TRBJ2-3 12 TRBV20-1 SASGVTSTDTQY
TRBJ1-1 11 TRBV19 PMDRGGNTEAF
TRBJ2-7 11 TRBV27 ASSPQDGRRSY
TRBJ2-7 14 TRBV14 ASSQDPIIQGGEQY
TRBJ2-7 11 TRBV12-3/TRBV12-4 ASTSLMGYEQY
TRBJ1-4 11 TRBV7-2 ASSLRTGEKLF
TRBJ2-5 11 TRBV6-5 ASSKQGSETQY
TRBJ1-4 12 TRBV20-1 SASKGSGNEKLF